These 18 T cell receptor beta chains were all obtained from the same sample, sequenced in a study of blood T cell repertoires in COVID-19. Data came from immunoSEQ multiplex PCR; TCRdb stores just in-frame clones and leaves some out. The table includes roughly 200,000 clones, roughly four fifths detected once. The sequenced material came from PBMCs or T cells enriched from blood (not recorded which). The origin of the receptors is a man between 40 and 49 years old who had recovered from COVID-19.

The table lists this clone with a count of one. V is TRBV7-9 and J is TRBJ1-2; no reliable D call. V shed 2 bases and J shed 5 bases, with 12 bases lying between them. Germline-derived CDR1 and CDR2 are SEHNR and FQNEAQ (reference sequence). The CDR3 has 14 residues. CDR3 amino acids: CASSLISGAYGYTF. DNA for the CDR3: TGTGCCAGCAGCTTAATCTCCGGAGCTTATGGCTACACCTTC.

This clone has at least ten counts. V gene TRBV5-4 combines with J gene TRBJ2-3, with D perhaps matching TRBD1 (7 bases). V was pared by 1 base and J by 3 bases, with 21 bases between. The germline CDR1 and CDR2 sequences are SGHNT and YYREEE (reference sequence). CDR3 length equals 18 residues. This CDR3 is CASSLSVGGGFTTDTQYF. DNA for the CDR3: TGTGCCAGCAGCTTGAGTGTAGGAGGGGGCTTCACGACAGATACGCAGTATTTT. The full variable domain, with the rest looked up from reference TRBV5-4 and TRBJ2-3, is ETGVTQSPTHLIKTRGQQVTLRCSSQSGHNTVSWYQQALGQGPQFIFQYYREEENGRGNFPPRFSGLQFPNYSSELNVNALELDDSALYLCASSLSVGGGFTTDTQYFGPGTRLTVL.

The CDR3 DNA sequence: TGTGCCAGCAGCTTAGACCCGACAGGGACGGGTTATGGCTACACCTTC. Translation gives CASSLDPTGTGYGYTF. The rearrangement joins TRBV7-2 to TRBJ1-2; 7 nucleotides align to TRBD1. V trimming: 1 base; J trimming: 5 bases; junction bases outside the gene matches: 10. CDR1 SGHTA and CDR2 FQGNSA come from the germline V gene. The CDR3 consists of 16 residues.

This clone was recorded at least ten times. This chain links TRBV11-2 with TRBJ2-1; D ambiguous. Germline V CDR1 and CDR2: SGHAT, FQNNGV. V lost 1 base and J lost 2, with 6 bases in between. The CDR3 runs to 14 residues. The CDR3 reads CASSLGGPYNEQFF. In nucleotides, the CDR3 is TGTGCCAGCAGCTTAGGAGGCCCCTACAATGAGCAGTTCTTC.

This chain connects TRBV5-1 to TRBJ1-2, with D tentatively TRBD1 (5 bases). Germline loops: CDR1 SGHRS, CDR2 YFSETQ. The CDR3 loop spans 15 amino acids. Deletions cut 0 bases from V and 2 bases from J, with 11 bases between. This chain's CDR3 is CASSLGQLFNYGYTF. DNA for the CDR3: TGCGCCAGCAGCTTGGGACAGTTATTCAACTATGGCTACACCTTC.

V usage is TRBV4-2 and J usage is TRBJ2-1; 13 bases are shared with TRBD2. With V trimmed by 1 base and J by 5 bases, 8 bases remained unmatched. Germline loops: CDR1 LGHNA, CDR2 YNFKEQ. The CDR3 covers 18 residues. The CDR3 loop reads CASSQAGLAGARDNEQFF. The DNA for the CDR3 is TGTGCCAGCAGCCAAGCAGGACTAGCGGGAGCTCGTGACAATGAGCAGTTCTTC.

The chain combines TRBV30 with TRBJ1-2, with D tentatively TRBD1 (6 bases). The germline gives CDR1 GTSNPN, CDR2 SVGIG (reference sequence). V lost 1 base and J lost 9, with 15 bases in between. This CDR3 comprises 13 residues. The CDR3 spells CAWSARGGSSYTF. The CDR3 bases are TGTGCCTGGAGTGCCCGAGGGGGATCTAGCTACACCTTC.

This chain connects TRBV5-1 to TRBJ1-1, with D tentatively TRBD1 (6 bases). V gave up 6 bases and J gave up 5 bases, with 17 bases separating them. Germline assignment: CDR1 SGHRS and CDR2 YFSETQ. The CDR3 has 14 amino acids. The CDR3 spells CASKALGGGTEAFF. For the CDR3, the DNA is TGCGCCAGCAAGGCCCTAGGGGGTGGAACTGAAGCTTTCTTT.

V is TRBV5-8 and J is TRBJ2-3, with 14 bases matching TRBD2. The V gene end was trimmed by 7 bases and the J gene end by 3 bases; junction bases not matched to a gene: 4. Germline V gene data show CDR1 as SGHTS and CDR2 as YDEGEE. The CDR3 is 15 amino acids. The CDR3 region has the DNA TGTGCCAGCGGGACTAGCGGGAGTGTTACAGATACGCAGTATTTT. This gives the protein CASGTSGSVTDTQYF.

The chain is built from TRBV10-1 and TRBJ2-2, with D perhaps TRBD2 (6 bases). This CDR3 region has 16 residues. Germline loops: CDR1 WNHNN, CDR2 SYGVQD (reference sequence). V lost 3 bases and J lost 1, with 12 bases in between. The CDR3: CASSEWGGRNTGELFF. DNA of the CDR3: TGCGCCAGCAGTGAATGGGGAGGACGGAACACCGGGGAGCTGTTTTTT.

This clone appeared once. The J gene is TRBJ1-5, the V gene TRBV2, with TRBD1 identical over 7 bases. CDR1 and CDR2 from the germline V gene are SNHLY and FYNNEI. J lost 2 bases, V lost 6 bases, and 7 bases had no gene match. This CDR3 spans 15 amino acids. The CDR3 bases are TGTGCCAGCAGATCAGGGGGATTGGGCAATCAGCCCCAGCATTTT. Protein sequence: CASRSGGLGNQPQHF.

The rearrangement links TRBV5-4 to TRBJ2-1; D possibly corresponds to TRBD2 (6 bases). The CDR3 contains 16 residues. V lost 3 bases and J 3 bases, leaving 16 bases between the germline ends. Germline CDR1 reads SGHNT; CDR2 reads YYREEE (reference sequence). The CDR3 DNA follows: TGTGCCAGCAGCTCCCCGGGACTGCCAGACTACAATGAGCAGTTCTTC. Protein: CASSSPGLPDYNEQFF.

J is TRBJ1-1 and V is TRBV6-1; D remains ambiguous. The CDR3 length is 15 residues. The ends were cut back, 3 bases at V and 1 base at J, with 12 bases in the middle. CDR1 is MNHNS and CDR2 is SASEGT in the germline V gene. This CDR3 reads CASSDPGRPNTEAFF. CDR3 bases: TGTGCCAGCAGTGACCCCGGGAGACCGAACACTGAAGCTTTCTTT.

Here the CDR3 reads CASSDSAGAPEQYF. CDR3 nucleotides: TGCGCCAGCAGTGACTCCGCGGGAGCCCCCGAGCAGTACTTC. This chain connects TRBV10-1 to TRBJ2-7; 7 bases are a match to TRBD2. From germline, CDR1 is WNHNN and CDR2 SYGVQD (reference sequence). The CDR3 extends over 14 amino acids. The junction had 8 bases not matched to a gene; V was cut back by 3 bases and J by 6 bases.

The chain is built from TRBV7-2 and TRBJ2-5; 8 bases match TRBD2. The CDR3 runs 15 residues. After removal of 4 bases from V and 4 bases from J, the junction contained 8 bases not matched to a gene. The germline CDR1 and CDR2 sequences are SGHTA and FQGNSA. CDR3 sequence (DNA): TGTGCCAGCAGCTCCCGACGTGGACTAGCAGAGACCCAGTACTTC. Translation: CASSSRRGLAETQYF.

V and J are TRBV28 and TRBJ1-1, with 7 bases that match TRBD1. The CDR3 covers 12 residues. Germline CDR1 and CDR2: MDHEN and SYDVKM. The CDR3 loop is CASRDSNTEAFF. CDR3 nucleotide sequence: TGTGCTTCCCGGGACAGTAACACTGAAGCTTTCTTT. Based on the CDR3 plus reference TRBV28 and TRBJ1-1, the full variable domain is DVKVTQSSRYLVKRTGEKVFLECVQDMDHENMFWYRQDPGLGLRLIYFSYDVKMKEKGDIPEGYSVSREKKERFSLILESASTNQTSMYLCASRDSNTEAFFGQGTRLTVV.

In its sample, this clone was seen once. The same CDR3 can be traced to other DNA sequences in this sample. CDR3 DNA sequence: TGTGCCAGCAGCCGAGGGGGAACTTACGAGCAGTACTTC. This gives the protein CASSRGGTYEQYF. V gene TRBV3-1 (or the pseudogene TRBV3-2) combines with J gene TRBJ2-7; D is possibly TRBD1 (6 bases). The CDR3 totals 13 residues. The germline gives CDR1 LGHDT, CDR2 YNNKEL (reference sequence). Trimming removed 4 bases from V and 4 bases from J, with 11 bases in between.

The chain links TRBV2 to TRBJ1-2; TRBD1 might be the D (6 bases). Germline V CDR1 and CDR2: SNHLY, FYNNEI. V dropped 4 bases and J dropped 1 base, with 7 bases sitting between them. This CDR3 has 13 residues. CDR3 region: CASSGDNNYGYTF. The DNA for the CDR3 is TGTGCCAGCAGTGGGGACAATAACTATGGCTACACCTTC.